The 32 T cell receptor beta chains below were found in one sample sequenced in a study of blood T cell repertoires in COVID-19. Sequencing was performed with immunoSEQ multiplex PCR; in TCRdb, only in-frame clones are kept and a portion is missing. The sample carries 310,000 or so clones, 80% to 90% recorded once. The sample taken for sequencing was peripheral blood. Receptor source: a woman in her fifties or sixties with acute or convalescent COVID-19.

The chain recombines TRBV6-1 with TRBJ1-4, with TRBD1 matching over 7 bases. This CDR3 region has 16 residues. V gave up 0 bases and J gave up 7 bases; unmatched junction bases: 8. Germline lookup yields CDR1 MNHNS and CDR2 SASEGT. The CDR3 loop is CASSEAGGGAPEKLFF. As DNA, the CDR3 is TGTGCCAGCAGTGAAGCTGGAGGGGGCGCCCCTGAAAAACTGTTTTTT.

The V call is TRBV7-2, the J call TRBJ2-2, with D possibly being TRBD2 (7 bases). The CDR3 sequence is 16 residues long. From germline, CDR1 is SGHTA and CDR2 FQGNSA. With 5 bases removed from V and 4 bases from J, the gap between germline ends came to 17 bases. CDR3 nucleotide sequence: TGTGCCAGCAGCACGGGGGCGGGGGCAGGCACCGGGGAGCTGTTTTTT. Residues: CASSTGAGAGTGELFF. The full variable domain, rest sourced from reference TRBV7-2 and TRBJ2-2, is GAGVSQSPSNKVTEKGKDVELRCDPISGHTALYWYRQSLGQGLEFLIYFQGNSAPDKSGLPSDRFSAERTGGSVSTLTIQRTQQEDSAVYLCASSTGAGAGTGELFFGEGSRLTVL.

With respect to this clone: A much larger clone sits a single nucleotide away, making a read error possible. The chain uses TRBV3-1 (or the pseudogene TRBV3-2) and TRBJ1-2; D is unresolved. This CDR3 has 12 amino acids. Trimming removed 0 bases at V and 4 bases at J, with 3 bases between. From germline, CDR1 is LGHDT and CDR2 YNNKEL (reference sequence). The CDR3 DNA follows: TGTGCCAGCAGCCAAGACAGCTATGGCTACACCTTC. It yields the protein CASSQDSYGYTF.

V gene TRBV7-2 combines with J gene TRBJ2-2; D call uncertain. The CDR3 contains 16 residues. Trimming pared 1 base from V and 2 bases from J, leaving 11 bases between. From germline, CDR1 is SGHTA and CDR2 FQGNSA. CDR3 sequence (DNA): TGTGCCAGCAGCTTAGACAGTACCAGTAACACCGGGGAGCTGTTTTTT. Encoded protein: CASSLDSTSNTGELFF.

The chain carries TRBV18 and TRBJ1-1; D call uncertain. Germline values: CDR1 KGHSH, CDR2 LQKENI. CDR3 length: 15 amino acids. The ends were cut back, 2 bases at V and 0 bases at J, with 10 bases in the middle. In nucleotides, the CDR3 is TGTGCCAGCTCACCATCGCCAGGCATGAACACTGAAGCTTTCTTT. Protein: CASSPSPGMNTEAFF.

The V call is TRBV11-3, the J call TRBJ2-5; 9 positions match TRBD2. This CDR3 comprises 16 residues. From germline, CDR1 is SGHNT and CDR2 YENEEA. The V gene end was trimmed by 2 bases and the J gene end by 4 bases; junction bases not matched to a gene: 8. The CDR3, as DNA: TGTGCCAGCAGCTTAAGGGCTAGCGGGAAGGGAGAGACCCAGTACTTC. It codes for CASSLRASGKGETQYF.

The gene calls are TRBV5-8 and TRBJ1-3; D not resolved. The CDR3 runs 15 residues. Germline CDR1 is SGHTS and CDR2 is YDEGEE. Trimming removed 0 bases from V and 0 bases from J, with 7 bases in between. CDR3 sequence (DNA): TGTGCCAGCAGCTTGGGGCTGAACTCTGGAAACACCATATATTTT. Its protein is CASSLGLNSGNTIYF.

The V gene is TRBV7-6, the J gene TRBJ2-7; tentative D call: TRBD1 (6 bases). The CDR3 has 13 residues. V was pared by 2 bases and J by 7 bases, with 12 bases between. The V gene's germline CDR1 is SGHVS and CDR2 FNYEAQ. CDR3 nucleotide sequence: TGTGCCAGCAGCTTAACCACACAGGGAGAGCAGTACTTC. This codes for CASSLTTQGEQYF.

The J gene is TRBJ1-1, the V gene TRBV27; D unclear. In germline, CDR1 is MNHEY, CDR2 SMNVEV (reference sequence). This CDR3 comprises 13 residues. Trimming cost V 4 bases and J 3 bases, with 9 bases left between them. This CDR3 reads CASSSRGDTEAFF. The CDR3 nucleotides read TGTGCCAGCAGTTCTCGCGGGGACACTGAAGCTTTCTTT.

This chain uses TRBV5-1 with TRBJ1-6; the D is unclear. The V gene lost 0 bases and the J gene lost 7 bases, with 8 bases spanning the gap. Germline-derived CDR1 and CDR2 are SGHRS and YFSETQ. CDR3 size: 14 residues. The CDR3 bases are TGCGCCAGCAGCTTGGGTGGAGGAAATTCACCCCTCCACTTT. It yields the protein CASSLGGGNSPLHF. Full variable domain (missing parts from reference TRBV5-1 and TRBJ1-6): KAGVTQTPRYLIKTRGQQVTLSCSPISGHRSVSWYQQTPGQGLQFLFEYFSETQRNKGNFPGRFSGRQFSNSRSEMNVSTLELGDSALYLCASSLGGGNSPLHFGNGTRLTVT.

This clone appeared once. At the DNA level, this CDR3 is encoded by other sequences in the same sample as well. The genes are TRBV10-1 and TRBJ2-3, with no clear D. CDR1 and CDR2 from the germline V gene are WNHNN and SYGVQD (reference sequence). This CDR3 is built from 14 residues. The V gene lost 1 base and the J gene lost 3 bases, with 8 bases spanning the gap. CDR3 in DNA: TGCGCCAGCAGTGAGTTAGTTTCAACAGATACGCAGTATTTT. Translated: CASSELVSTDTQYF.

The chain recombines TRBV2 with TRBJ1-2, with 12 bases that match TRBD1. After removal of 4 bases from V and 2 bases from J, the junction contained 2 bases not matched to a gene. The CDR3 contains 15 residues. From germline, CDR1 is SNHLY and CDR2 FYNNEI. The CDR3 here is CASSAGTGGNYGYTF. The CDR3 DNA follows: TGTGCCAGCAGTGCGGGGACAGGGGGCAACTATGGCTACACCTTC. Filled out from reference TRBV2 and TRBJ1-2, the complete variable domain reads EPEVTQTPSHQVTQMGQEVILRCVPISNHLYFYWYRQILGQKVEFLVSFYNNEISEKSEIFDDQFSVERPDGSNFTLKIRSTKLEDSAMYFCASSAGTGGNYGYTFGSGTRLTVV.

This clone was counted only a few times. This chain links TRBV5-1 with TRBJ2-5, with D unclear. The CDR3 length is 11 residues. Germline V gene sequence: CDR1 SGHRS, CDR2 YFSETQ. Trimming cost V 4 bases and J 7 bases, with 8 bases left between them. CDR3 nucleotides: TGCGCCAGCAGCGCGGATGGGACCCAGTACTTC. This codes for CASSADGTQYF.

This clone has a handful of counts. V gene TRBV6-1 combines with J gene TRBJ1-6; 8 nucleotides line up with TRBD1. The CDR3 is made up of 14 amino acids. Germline CDR1 reads MNHNS; CDR2 reads SASEGT. V trimming: 3 bases; J trimming: 9 bases; junction bases outside the gene matches: 4. The CDR3 sequence: CASSDRGLVSPLHF. The CDR3 nucleotides read TGTGCCAGCAGTGACAGGGGGCTGGTTTCACCCCTCCACTTT.

V and J are TRBV7-9 and TRBJ2-1; D may be TRBD1 (5 bases). CDR1 and CDR2 (germline): SEHNR, FQNEAQ (reference sequence). The CDR3 has 13 amino acids. V lost 1 base and J 4 bases, leaving 5 bases between the germline ends. The CDR3 is CASSLGQYNEQFF. Here the CDR3 DNA reads TGTGCCAGCAGCTTAGGACAGTACAATGAGCAGTTCTTC.

This clone has more than one count but fewer than ten. V gene TRBV6-5 combines with J gene TRBJ1-2; perhaps TRBD1 as D (5 bases). Trimming removed 8 bases from V and 7 bases from J, with 20 bases in between. Germline V gene data show CDR1 as MNHEY and CDR2 as SVGAGI. This CDR3 comprises 14 residues. The CDR3 nucleotides read TGTGCCAGCTCCCGGGGAGGGGTGCCAGCTGGCTACACCTTC. Protein: CASSRGGVPAGYTF.

The genes are TRBV5-1 and TRBJ1-1, with TRBD1 as a possible D gene (5 bases). CDR3 length equals 14 residues. Trimming cost V 2 bases and J 3 bases, with 11 bases left between them. Germline CDR1 is SGHRS and CDR2 is YFSETQ. The CDR3 protein is CASSLGATHTEAFF. CDR3 nucleotide sequence: TGCGCCAGCAGCTTAGGGGCAACTCACACTGAAGCTTTCTTT.

Here the CDR3 DNA reads TGTGCCAGCAGCCCGGACAGGGCGGAACTGTTTTTT. This codes for CASSPDRAELFF. The V call is TRBV3-1 (or the pseudogene TRBV3-2), the J call TRBJ1-4; 8 nucleotides align to TRBD1. V dropped 4 bases and J dropped 12; count of bases not matched to a gene: 4. Germline CDR1 is LGHDT and CDR2 is YNNKEL (reference sequence). CDR3 length: 12 amino acids.

V usage is TRBV27 and J usage is TRBJ1-2; D may be TRBD1 (5 bases). CDR1 is MNHEY, CDR2 SMNVEV, per germline (reference sequence). The CDR3 length is 14 residues. V was shortened by 6 bases and J by 4 bases, with 15 bases between the two germline ends. This chain's CDR3 is CASRGTGGGYGYTF. Written as DNA, the CDR3 is TGTGCCAGCAGGGGGACCGGGGGTGGCTATGGCTACACCTTC.

The chain uses TRBV6-2 or TRBV6-3 and TRBJ2-1; perhaps TRBD2 as D (5 bases). V lost 4 bases and J lost 10, with 11 bases in between. The CDR3 runs to 12 residues. Germline V gene sequence: CDR1 MNHEY, CDR2 SVGEGT. The DNA for the CDR3 is TGTGCCAGCAGTTCCCCTAGCCAGGAGCAGTTCTTC. This codes for CASSSPSQEQFF.

The V and J genes are TRBV5-1 and TRBJ1-4; 9 positions agree with TRBD1. The CDR3 has 15 amino acids. In germline, CDR1 is SGHRS, CDR2 YFSETQ. Trimming cost V 2 bases and J 3 bases; bases outside gene matches: 2. In nucleotides, the CDR3 is TGCGCCAGCAGCTTCCGGGACAGGGCTAATGAAAAACTGTTTTTT. Amino acid sequence: CASSFRDRANEKLFF.

This sequence joins TRBV19 and TRBJ2-2; 7 bases align to TRBD1. CDR1 and CDR2 (germline): LNHDA, SQIVND (reference sequence). CDR3 length: 15 amino acids. The V and J ends lost 7 bases and 0 bases, in that order; junction bases with no gene match: 5. CDR3 region: CASTPTGPNTGELFF. Written as DNA, the CDR3 is TGTGCCAGTACCCCGACAGGGCCGAACACCGGGGAGCTGTTTTTT.

The chain carries TRBV5-1 and TRBJ1-3; no reliable D call. The V and J ends lost 1 base and 2 bases respectively, with 7 bases between them. The CDR3 runs 14 residues. Germline V gene sequence: CDR1 SGHRS, CDR2 YFSETQ. The CDR3 nucleotides are TGCGCCAGCAGCTTGATGGGCCCTGGAAACACCATATATTTT. Protein product: CASSLMGPGNTIYF.

This chain links TRBV30 with TRBJ2-7; 11 bases line up with TRBD1. The CDR3 loop spans 17 amino acids. Germline V gene data show CDR1 as GTSNPN and CDR2 as SVGIG (reference sequence). After removal of 4 bases from V and 2 bases from J, the junction contained 13 bases not matched to a gene. CDR3 in DNA: TGTGCCTGGAACCGGGACAGGGGGTTCGGAGACCCCTACGAGCAGTACTTC. The encoded protein is CAWNRDRGFGDPYEQYF.

V is TRBV19 and J is TRBJ1-2, with D tentatively TRBD1 (6 bases). V gave up 7 bases and J gave up 2 bases, with 17 bases separating them. This CDR3 region has 15 residues. The V gene's germline CDR1 is LNHDA and CDR2 SQIVND (reference sequence). The CDR3 loop reads CASISEGGMNYGYTF. Here the CDR3 DNA reads TGTGCCAGTATATCTGAAGGGGGAATGAACTATGGCTACACCTTC.

The chain uses TRBV6-4 and TRBJ1-4, with 10 bases matching TRBD1. V dropped 7 bases and J dropped 7; count of bases not matched to a gene: 9. The CDR3 is made up of 15 amino acids. Per the germline V gene, CDR1 is MRHNA and CDR2 is SNTAGT. The CDR3 DNA reads as TGTGCCAGCAATATTGGACAGGGGGGTTGTGAAAAACTGTTTTTT. Translating it yields CASNIGQGGCEKLFF.

The rearrangement joins TRBV7-2 to TRBJ2-3; weak D call: TRBD2 (6 bases). Germline lookup yields CDR1 SGHTA and CDR2 FQGNSA. CDR3 size: 14 residues. Trimming removed 5 bases from V and 2 bases from J, with 11 bases in between. CDR3 sequence reads: CASSLGLITDTQYF. The DNA for the CDR3 is TGTGCCAGCAGCCTGGGACTTATCACAGATACGCAGTATTTT.

The chain recombines TRBV2 with TRBJ2-2; possible D gene TRBD1, 6 bases. This CDR3 region has 14 residues. Germline V gives CDR1 SNHLY, CDR2 FYNNEI. With 4 bases removed from V and 1 base from J, the gap between germline ends came to 7 bases. The CDR3 DNA is TGTGCCAGCAGTGCGGGACAGAACACCGGGGAGCTGTTTTTT. It yields the protein CASSAGQNTGELFF.

The CDR3 DNA follows: TGTGCCAGTAGTATGGGAGGGCCACAGGACTATGGCTACACCTTC. It yields the protein CASSMGGPQDYGYTF. J is TRBJ1-2 and V is TRBV19, with D possibly TRBD1 on 5 matching bases. V lost 3 bases to trimming and J lost 3 bases, with 14 bases between them. The length of the CDR3 is 15 residues. Germline CDR1 reads LNHDA; CDR2 reads SQIVND (reference sequence).

The J gene is TRBJ2-3, the V gene TRBV23-1; a weak D match, TRBD2 (7 bases). TRBV23-1 is an ORF, and what it does is uncertain. The ends were cut back, 11 bases at V and 2 bases at J, with 14 bases in the middle. CDR3 length: 13 residues. CDR3 region: CAWGGRDTDTQYF. In DNA form, the CDR3 reads TGCGCCTGGGGGGGCAGGGACACAGATACGCAGTATTTT.

The gene calls are TRBV30 and TRBJ2-7; maybe TRBD1 (5 bases). Deletions cut 0 bases from V and 2 bases from J, with 8 bases between. The CDR3 totals 13 residues. Germline assignment: CDR1 GTSNPN and CDR2 SVGIG (reference sequence). The CDR3 DNA follows: TGTGCCTGGAGTGTAGACAGCGCCTACGAGCAGTACTTC. Translated, it gives CAWSVDSAYEQYF.

The chain carries TRBV30 and TRBJ1-2; D not resolved. V was shortened by 8 bases and J by 3 bases, with 10 bases between the two germline ends. The CDR3 length is 11 residues. CDR1 is GTSNPN and CDR2 is SVGIG in the germline V gene (reference sequence). CDR3 in DNA: TGTGCCCTAAAATTGGACTATGGCTACACCTTC. Amino acid sequence: CALKLDYGYTF.